Detailed here is one TCR beta chain. These data belong to a study of blood T cell repertoires in COVID-19. Study in general: The study drew acute and convalescent COVID-19 samples from the United States, Italy and Spain. T cells, B-cell-depleted T cells, or PBMCs supplied cDNA or gDNA.

Trimming took 2 bases from V and 0 from J, leaving 13 bases between them. The germline gives CDR1 LNHDA, CDR2 SQIVND (reference sequence). CDR3 length: 16 residues. In the original analysis: Amplification of reference gene primers was used by the study to estimate nucleated cell counts. The data were produced by immunoSEQ multiplex PCR, yet TCRdb's version contains in-frame clones alone and is incomplete. That table supplies the V and J calls and clone size; D and trimming were determined from the DNA. The sample consists of about 140,000 clones, approximately 80% of them appearing once. Sequenced input: peripheral blood. The sequence was collected from a woman older than 75 with active or convalescent COVID-19. The V gene is TRBV19, the J gene TRBJ1-1; D is undetermined. This CDR3 reads CASSIYPTRMNTEAFF. In DNA form, the CDR3 reads TGTGCCAGTAGTATATACCCCACACGCATGAACACTGAAGCTTTCTTT.